Below, 3 T cell receptor beta chains from the same sample are listed, as sequenced in a study of regulatory T cells in long-lasting Graves disease. Assembly of TCR beta libraries relied on iRepertoire HTBI primers together with Arm-PCR of CDR3 regions. TCRdb re-analysed the multiplex PCR reads in MiXCR, keeping a single row per CDR3 protein. The table includes some 420,000 distinct CDR3 sequences, under 25% detected once. Sample time point: persistent/refractory GD, antithyroid drugs over 5 years with positive TRAb. With RNA extracted from PBMCs as input, the TCR library was made. Specimen: peripheral blood mononuclear cells (PBMCs), collected when the disease was refractory, from a patient treated with antithyroid drugs. The receptor source for this set is a female donor with Graves disease.

The V call is TRBV19, the J call TRBJ2-2, with a weak D call TRBD2 (7 bases). This CDR3 spans 13 amino acids. Trimming removed 11 bases from V and 4 bases from J, with 14 bases in between. CDR1 LNHDA and CDR2 SQIVND come from the germline V gene (reference sequence). In nucleotides, the CDR3 is TGTGCCGTTAGGGGGAGGGGCACCGGGGAGCTGTTTTTT. Translating it yields CAVRGRGTGELFF.

The chain links TRBV7-2 to TRBJ1-4; 7 bases are a match to TRBD1. This CDR3 is 14 amino acids long. Germline V gene lookup returns CDR1 SGHTA and CDR2 FQGNSA. V was pared by 3 bases and J by 3 bases, with 1 base of the junction left unmatched. CDR3 protein: CASSFDRANEKLFF. For the CDR3, the DNA is TGTGCCAGCAGCTTCGACAGGGCTAATGAAAAACTGTTTTTT. Full variable domain (remainder filled in from reference TRBV7-2 and TRBJ1-4): GAGVSQSPSNKVTEKGKDVELRCDPISGHTALYWYRQSLGQGLEFLIYFQGNSAPDKSGLPSDRFSAERTGGSVSTLTIQRTQQEDSAVYLCASSFDRANEKLFFGSGTQLSVL.

This clonotype has just a few counts. The genes are TRBV20-1 and TRBJ2-1, with D tentatively TRBD2 (6 bases). CDR3 length equals 16 residues. V dropped 3 bases and J dropped 2 bases, with 17 bases sitting between them. Germline-derived CDR1 and CDR2 are DFQATT and SNEGSKA (reference sequence). In nucleotides, the CDR3 is TGCAGTGCTAGTAGGTATGCGGGGTGGGCCTACAATGAGCAGTTCTTC. It translates to CSASRYAGWAYNEQFF.